A single sample is the source of the 30 T cell receptor beta chains below, sequenced in a study of T-cell reconstitution after alpha-beta-depleted transplantation in children. Researchers prepared the TCRbeta library using unique molecular identifiers, the study reports. Via MiXCR, TCRdb re-called the PCR reads, giving one row per CDR3 protein. The sample consists of approximately 240,000 distinct CDR3 sequences, about 11% of them appearing once. Sequenced here: PBMCs, sampled before TCRalphabeta/CD19-depleted stem cell transplant. These receptors came from a child under three years old with acute myeloid leukemia, due to receive a stem cell transplant.

Many counts were recorded for this clonotype. The V call is TRBV20-1, the J call TRBJ2-2; 11 bases line up with TRBD2. The V gene's germline CDR1 is DFQATT and CDR2 SNEGSKA (reference sequence). CDR3 length: 16 residues. V dropped 3 bases and J dropped 5; count of bases not matched to a gene: 8. As DNA, the CDR3 is TGCAGTGCTAGCCCCTCTAGCGGGAGGCGGACCGGGGAGCTGTTTTTT. Its translation is CSASPSSGRRTGELFF.

This clonotype showed up just a few times. The chain carries TRBV5-5 and TRBJ2-5; no clear D. V shed 4 bases and J shed 0 bases, with 4 bases lying between them. The germline V gene has CDR1 SGHKS and CDR2 YYEKEE (reference sequence). This CDR3 is 12 amino acids long. The CDR3 coding sequence is TGTGCCAGCAGCGAGTACCAAGAGACCCAGTACTTC. Translated: CASSEYQETQYF.

This clonotype was seen many times. The J gene is TRBJ2-3, the V gene TRBV7-2, with unresolved D. Looked up from germline, CDR1 is SGHTA and CDR2 is FQGNSA. Trimming left V 5 bases short and J 4 bases short, with 7 bases between. The CDR3 is 12 amino acids. The CDR3 loop is CASSPMPDTQYF. The CDR3 DNA follows: TGTGCCAGCAGCCCTATGCCAGATACGCAGTATTTT.

This clonotype occurred many times. This sequence joins TRBV19 and TRBJ2-7, with D perhaps being TRBD1 or TRBD2 (7 bases each). The CDR3 is 14 amino acids. Germline lookup yields CDR1 LNHDA and CDR2 SQIVND (reference sequence). V dropped 3 bases and J dropped 5 bases, with 14 bases sitting between them. Here the CDR3 reads CASSIWQGGDEQYF. The CDR3 nucleotides are TGTGCCAGTAGTATTTGGCAGGGGGGGGACGAGCAGTACTTC.

With respect to this clonotype: A much more abundant neighbour one base away suggests this may be a read error. The V call is TRBV7-9, the J call TRBJ1-1; tentative D call: TRBD1 (6 bases). CDR3 length: 14 amino acids. With 2 bases removed from V and 6 bases from J, the gap between germline ends came to 13 bases. Germline lookup yields CDR1 SEHNR and CDR2 FQNEAQ (reference sequence). The CDR3 is CASSLRTGSSEAFF. CDR3 DNA: TGTGCCAGCAGCTTACGAACAGGGAGCTCTGAAGCTTTCTTT. The entire variable domain, with the rest obtained from reference TRBV7-9 and TRBJ1-1, is as follows: DTGVSQNPRHKITKRGQNVTFRCDPISEHNRLYWYRQTLGQGPEFLTYFQNEAQLEKSRLLSDRFSAERPKGSFSTLEIQRTEQGDSAMYLCASSLRTGSSEAFFGQGTRLTVV.

There are many counts of this clonotype. This chain uses TRBV4-2 with TRBJ2-7, with D possibly TRBD2 on 5 matching bases. Trimming took off 3 bases at V and 2 bases at J, with 14 bases between the two ends. The germline V gene encodes CDR1 LGHNA and CDR2 YNFKEQ. The CDR3 has 15 amino acids. The CDR3 loop reads CASSHGEAGTYEQYF. The CDR3 coding sequence is TGTGCCAGCAGCCATGGAGAGGCGGGTACCTACGAGCAGTACTTC.

This clonotype was seen many times. The CDR3 DNA sequence: TGTGCCAGCAGTGACGTCCAAAGCGGGACCCGCGGGTACGAGCAGTACTTC. This sequence encodes CASSDVQSGTRGYEQYF. The V call is TRBV25-1, the J call TRBJ2-7, with 7 nucleotides matching TRBD2. Germline V lookup: CDR1 MGHDK, CDR2 SYGVNS. With 3 bases clipped from V and 4 bases from J, the junction kept 15 bases outside the gene matches. The CDR3 totals 17 residues.

V gene TRBV27 combines with J gene TRBJ2-2; 7 bases align to TRBD1. The CDR3 spans 17 residues. V lost 4 bases and J lost 3; bases outside the gene matches: 11. CDR1 MNHEY and CDR2 SMNVEV come from the germline V gene (reference sequence). The CDR3 protein is CASSSRDSSGDTGELFF. The DNA for the CDR3 is TGTGCCAGCAGTTCACGGGACAGCTCTGGGGACACCGGGGAGCTGTTTTTT.

This clonotype occurred many times. The V call is TRBV7-6, the J call TRBJ2-2; no clear D gene. Germline-derived CDR1 and CDR2 are SGHVS and FNYEAQ. The CDR3 sequence is 13 residues long. V lost 5 bases and J lost 6, with 10 bases in between. The CDR3 DNA is TGTGCCAGCAGCCTTTCGCTGGCCGGGGAGCTGTTTTTT. It translates to CASSLSLAGELFF.

The chain combines TRBV5-1 with TRBJ1-1; TRBD1 matches at 10 bases. This CDR3 is built from 18 residues. CDR1 is SGHRS and CDR2 is YFSETQ in the germline V gene. V was clipped by 3 bases and J by 8 bases; unmatched bases: 19. This CDR3 is CASSSRVIGTGAITEAFF. The CDR3 DNA reads as TGCGCCAGCAGCTCCCGGGTAATCGGGACAGGGGCGATCACCGAAGCTTTCTTT.

The chain recombines TRBV12-3 or TRBV12-4 with TRBJ2-6; D may correspond to TRBD1 or TRBD2 (5 bases each). Trimming pared 3 bases from V and 0 bases from J, leaving 15 bases between. This CDR3 region has 18 residues. As DNA, the CDR3 is TGTGCCAGCAGTTTCCACTCGGGACGACTCTCTGGGGCCAACGTCCTGACTTTC. Its translation: CASSFHSGRLSGANVLTF.

This clonotype has at least ten counts. This chain connects TRBV4-2 to TRBJ1-2, with D maybe TRBD1 (5 bases). Germline-derived CDR1 and CDR2 are LGHNA and YNFKEQ. V lost 4 bases and J lost 5, with 17 bases in between. The CDR3 spans 15 residues. The chain's CDR3 is CASSLDRREGYGYTF. CDR3 sequence (DNA): TGTGCCAGCAGCCTCGACAGAAGGGAGGGGTATGGCTACACCTTC.

This clonotype was found many times. The chain is built from TRBV20-1 and TRBJ2-1; weak D call: TRBD2 (5 bases). Trimming stripped 3 bases from V and 4 bases from J, with 13 bases between. There are 14 residues in the CDR3. Per the germline V gene, CDR1 is DFQATT and CDR2 is SNEGSKA (reference sequence). Here the CDR3 DNA reads TGCAGTGCTAGTCGGAGGAAGGTGTACAATGAGCAGTTCTTC. Amino acids: CSASRRKVYNEQFF.

Worth noting for this clonotype: With a much larger clone just one base away, this may be a read error. V gene TRBV5-6 combines with J gene TRBJ2-5; 7 positions agree with TRBD1. Germline CDR1 and CDR2: SGHDT and YYEEEE. The CDR3 is 14 residues long. CDR3 amino acids: CASSLGDRVRPQCF. CDR3 sequence (DNA): TGTGCCAGCAGCTTGGGAGACAGGGTTCGTCCCCAGTGCTTC.

This clonotype was picked up a small number of times. The chain joins TRBV12-3 or TRBV12-4 to TRBJ2-7; 11 positions agree with TRBD2. Germline trimming cut 10 bases from V and 1 base from J; bases unmatched to any gene: 18. The CDR3 is 18 amino acids. CDR3 loop: CAITPLSLAGGLSYEQYF. The CDR3 DNA sequence: TGTGCCATCACCCCTCTTAGTTTAGCGGGAGGGCTTTCCTACGAGCAGTACTTC.

The chain has TRBV5-1 and TRBJ2-6; TRBD1 matches at 7 bases. The CDR3 totals 18 residues. J gave up 0 bases and V 1 base, and 7 bases lay outside the gene matches. Germline CDR1 is SGHRS and CDR2 is YFSETQ. The CDR3 bases are TGCGCCAGCAGCTTGATGTACAGGGGCGGCTCTGGGGCCAACGTCCTGACTTTC. Translation gives CASSLMYRGGSGANVLTF.

This clonotype has a count of ten or more. The chain combines TRBV12-3 or TRBV12-4 with TRBJ2-5; 12 bases fit TRBD2. The V gene end was trimmed by 3 bases and the J gene end by 4 bases; junction bases not matched to a gene: 3. This CDR3 has 15 residues. The CDR3 region is CASSFELAGGETQYF. The CDR3 nucleotides are TGTGCCAGCAGTTTCGAACTAGCGGGAGGAGAGACCCAGTACTTC.

This chain joins TRBV29-1 and TRBJ2-7, with D perhaps matching TRBD2 (6 bases). In germline, CDR1 is SQVTM, CDR2 ANQGSEA. This CDR3 contains 12 residues. The V end lost 6 bases, the J end lost 1 base, and 10 bases lay between the germline ends. The CDR3 DNA is TGCAGCGTAGGGGAGGAATCCTACGAGCAGTACTTC. Its translation: CSVGEESYEQYF.

This clonotype has ten or more counts. The chain uses TRBV12-3 or TRBV12-4 and TRBJ1-1, with D uncertain. The CDR3 has 14 amino acids. The V and J ends lost 1 base and 1 base respectively, with 7 bases between them. The CDR3 reads CASSLVETNTEAFF. CDR3 DNA: TGTGCCAGCAGTTTAGTGGAGACGAACACTGAAGCTTTCTTT.

This clonotype has a single count. One base away lies a much larger clone, so this may be a sequencing read error. The chain links TRBV5-1 to TRBJ1-2, with D possibly being TRBD1 (5 bases). The CDR3 covers 13 residues. The V gene lost 6 bases and the J gene lost 3 bases, with 12 bases spanning the gap. Germline CDR1 SGHRS, CDR2 YFSETQ. The CDR3: CASNFRGDYGYTF. CDR3 bases: TGCGCCAGCAACTTCCGGGGGGACTATGGCTACACCTTC.

This clonotype showed up many times. The V call is TRBV12-3 or TRBV12-4, the J call TRBJ1-4; TRBD1 is a possible D gene (5 bases). The CDR3 is made up of 14 amino acids. V was trimmed by 3 bases and J by 8 bases, leaving 13 bases between them. The CDR3 DNA sequence: TGTGCCAGCAGTTTCCAGGGAGGTGTCGAAAAACTGTTTTTT. This translates into CASSFQGGVEKLFF.

The chain has TRBV9 and TRBJ2-7; the match to TRBD2 covers 7 bases. This CDR3 has 15 amino acids. Germline CDR1 SGDLS, CDR2 YYNGEE. V shed 1 base, J shed 0 bases, and the junction held 4 bases outside the gene matches. CDR3 sequence reads: CASSVSGGSSYEQYF. The CDR3 DNA sequence: TGTGCCAGCAGCGTATCCGGGGGGAGCTCCTACGAGCAGTACTTC.

This clonotype was found many times. The chain is built from TRBV4-2 and TRBJ2-1; no clear D gene. V gave up 2 bases and J gave up 6 bases, with 17 bases separating them. The CDR3 runs 16 residues. Germline V lookup: CDR1 LGHNA, CDR2 YNFKEQ. The CDR3 coding sequence is TGTGCCAGCAGCCAACGTTTTTCAGTAGCAACCAATGAGCAGTTCTTC. Its protein is CASSQRFSVATNEQFF.

This clonotype was picked up many times. The chain has TRBV5-1 and TRBJ2-7, with a possible D match to TRBD1 (6 bases). This CDR3 region has 14 residues. The V gene's germline CDR1 is SGHRS and CDR2 YFSETQ. Trimming pared 4 bases from V and 4 bases from J, leaving 15 bases between. CDR3 residues: CASSRAVRGYEQYF. The CDR3 nucleotides are TGCGCCAGCAGCCGGGCGGTCAGGGGATACGAGCAGTACTTC.

This clonotype has at least ten counts. CDR3: CASSELPLAVLYQETQYF. CDR3 DNA: TGTGCCAGCAGTGAGCTACCTCTCGCGGTACTGTACCAAGAGACCCAGTACTTC. The chain uses TRBV6-1 and TRBJ2-5; D unresolved. The CDR3 totals 18 residues. Between the trimmed V and J ends, which lost 3 bases and 0 bases, there was a span of 20 bases. CDR1 and CDR2 (germline): MNHNS, SASEGT.

The chain uses TRBV11-2 and TRBJ2-1; 10 bases align to TRBD2. V shed 0 bases, J shed 2 bases, and the junction held 16 bases outside the gene matches. The CDR3 sequence is 21 residues long. Germline V lookup: CDR1 SGHAT, CDR2 FQNNGV. CDR3 sequence: CASSLDRTGLKREGPYNEQFF. The CDR3, as DNA: TGTGCCAGCAGCTTAGATCGGACAGGGTTGAAGCGGGAGGGCCCCTACAATGAGCAGTTCTTC.

This clonotype was seen more than once but under ten times. The J gene is TRBJ1-5, the V gene TRBV18; 7 nucleotides match TRBD1. CDR1 is KGHSH and CDR2 is LQKENI in the germline V gene. There are 16 residues in the CDR3. V trimming: 4 bases; J trimming: 4 bases; junction bases outside the gene matches: 10. Written as DNA, the CDR3 is TGTGCCAGCTCACTGGGATGGACAGGAGTGAATCAGCCCCAGCATTTT. It translates to CASSLGWTGVNQPQHF.

Many counts were recorded for this clonotype. The chain uses TRBV5-5 and TRBJ2-2, with 9 positions matching TRBD1. There are 15 residues in the CDR3. V trimming: 3 bases; J trimming: 6 bases; junction bases outside the gene matches: 6. Germline loops: CDR1 SGHKS, CDR2 YYEKEE (reference sequence). CDR3 residues: CASSSTTGGAGELFF. The CDR3 nucleotides read TGTGCCAGCAGCTCGACGACAGGGGGGGCCGGGGAGCTGTTTTTT.

This clonotype was found many times. The V gene is TRBV3-1, the J gene TRBJ1-1; D is unresolved. Trimming left V 0 bases short and J 4 bases short, with 15 bases between. The CDR3 extends over 16 amino acids. CDR1 and CDR2 (germline): LGHDT, YNNKEL (reference sequence). CDR3 sequence: CASSQDPGFRSTEAFF. The CDR3 region has the DNA TGTGCCAGCAGCCAAGATCCCGGATTTCGTAGCACTGAAGCTTTCTTT.

This clonotype was observed many times. The genes are TRBV19 and TRBJ2-3; D might be TRBD2 (5 bases). Germline V CDR1 and CDR2: LNHDA, SQIVND (reference sequence). The germline V and J ends were trimmed by 6 bases and 3 bases, with 13 bases remaining between them. The CDR3 contains 14 residues. The CDR3 nucleotides read TGTGCCAGTAGCCCGGGATGGGATACAGATACGCAGTATTTT. Protein product: CASSPGWDTDTQYF.